These 8 T cell receptor beta chains originate from one sample sequenced in a study of cytomegalovirus exposure and HLA in healthy donors. 13 Jbeta primers and 60 Vbeta primers were used for the PCR. The table came from immunoSEQ multiplex PCR; TCRdb's copy has only in-frame clones and leaves some out. This table has around 110,000 clones, 70% to 80% appearing once. The sequenced sample consisted of PBMCs. The receptors were sampled from a woman younger than 30 in good health and CMV-seronegative.

The rearrangement links TRBV9 to TRBJ2-2; a weak D match, TRBD1 (6 bases). Trimming stripped 3 bases from V and 1 base from J, with 10 bases between. The CDR3 length is 15 residues. In germline, CDR1 is SGDLS, CDR2 YYNGEE. CDR3 DNA sequence: TGTGCCAGCAGCGGAGGGACAAGGAACACCGGGGAGCTGTTTTTT. It specifies CASSGGTRNTGELFF.

The chain joins TRBV19 to TRBJ1-1; D remains ambiguous. V was trimmed by 3 bases and J by 0 bases, leaving 5 bases between them. CDR1 LNHDA and CDR2 SQIVND come from the germline V gene (reference sequence). CDR3 size: 13 residues. For the CDR3, the DNA is TGTGCCAGTAGTATTGGAGTGAACACTGAAGCTTTCTTT. It is translated as CASSIGVNTEAFF.

The V and J genes are TRBV27 and TRBJ1-2; D might be TRBD1 (5 bases). Germline loops: CDR1 MNHEY, CDR2 SMNVEV (reference sequence). This CDR3 is built from 15 residues. The V end lost 5 bases, the J end lost 6 bases, and 19 bases lay between the germline ends. The chain's CDR3 is CASSPYDQGPHGYTF. CDR3 coding DNA: TGTGCCAGCAGTCCCTATGATCAGGGTCCACATGGCTACACCTTC.

The V call is TRBV18, the J call TRBJ2-3, with D uncertain. The germline V gene encodes CDR1 KGHSH and CDR2 LQKENI. The CDR3 sequence is 13 residues long. V was trimmed by 2 bases and J by 2 bases, leaving 5 bases between them. The CDR3 DNA reads TGTGCCAGCTCACCATCCCTCACAGATACGCAGTATTTT. Its protein is CASSPSLTDTQYF.

This chain connects TRBV15 to TRBJ1-2; D perhaps matches TRBD1 (6 bases). CDR3 length equals 16 residues. Trimming cost V 1 base and J 3 bases, with 15 bases left between them. Germline loops: CDR1 LNHNV, CDR2 YYDKDF (reference sequence). CDR3 bases: TGTGCCACCAGCAGAGCGCACCGGGACAAGTACTATGGCTACACCTTC. This translates into CATSRAHRDKYYGYTF.

This sequence joins TRBV5-1 and TRBJ1-1; D remains ambiguous. The CDR3 sequence is 14 residues long. Germline CDR1 reads SGHRS; CDR2 reads YFSETQ. Trimming stripped 7 bases from V and 1 base from J, with 14 bases between. CDR3 in amino acids: CASAWEGRNTEAFF. The CDR3 nucleotides are TGCGCCAGCGCGTGGGAGGGCCGGAACACTGAAGCTTTCTTT. The whole variable domain, remainder taken from reference TRBV5-1 and TRBJ1-1, is KAGVTQTPRYLIKTRGQQVTLSCSPISGHRSVSWYQQTPGQGLQFLFEYFSETQRNKGNFPGRFSGRQFSNSRSEMNVSTLELGDSALYLCASAWEGRNTEAFFGQGTRLTVV.

The chain is built from TRBV19 and TRBJ1-1; 7 bases match TRBD1. V dropped 3 bases and J dropped 6; count of bases not matched to a gene: 4. CDR3 size: 13 residues. Per germline, CDR1 LNHDA and CDR2 SQIVND (reference sequence). CDR3 region: CASSIRDRPEAFF. CDR3 DNA sequence: TGTGCCAGTAGTATCCGGGACAGACCTGAAGCTTTCTTT.

The CDR3 protein is CSVEGGQGAFF. The DNA for the CDR3 is TGCAGCGTTGAAGGGGGACAGGGGGCTTTCTTT. The chain uses TRBV29-1 and TRBJ1-1; the match to TRBD1 covers 10 bases. Germline CDR1 reads SQVTM; CDR2 reads ANQGSEA. CDR3 size: 11 residues. V lost 1 base and J lost 11; bases outside the gene matches: 1.